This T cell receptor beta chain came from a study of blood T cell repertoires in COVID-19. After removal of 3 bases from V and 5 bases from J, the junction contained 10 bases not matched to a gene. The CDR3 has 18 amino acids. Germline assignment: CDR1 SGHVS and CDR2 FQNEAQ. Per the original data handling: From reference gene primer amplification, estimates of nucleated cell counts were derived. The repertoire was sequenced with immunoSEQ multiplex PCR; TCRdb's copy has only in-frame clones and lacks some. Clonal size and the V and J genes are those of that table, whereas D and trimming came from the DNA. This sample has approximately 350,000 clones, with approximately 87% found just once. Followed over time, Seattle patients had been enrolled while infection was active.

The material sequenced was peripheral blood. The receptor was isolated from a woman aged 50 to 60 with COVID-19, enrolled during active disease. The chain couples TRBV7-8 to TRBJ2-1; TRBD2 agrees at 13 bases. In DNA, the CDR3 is TGTGCCAGCAGCTTCTCGCCCCGGACTAGCGGGAGACACAATGAGCAGTTCTTC. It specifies CASSFSPRTSGRHNEQFF.